The 25 T cell receptor beta chains listed next were all sequenced from one sample in a study of identical twins. Each CDR3 protein is one row after TCRdb ran MiXCR on the 5' RACE reads. This table holds under 250,000 distinct CDR3 sequences, roughly a tenth found once. Specimen: memory (CD45RO+) T cells sorted from blood. The receptors stem from a woman aged 18-30 years in good health.

V usage is TRBV5-1 and J usage is TRBJ2-3; a weak D match, TRBD2 (5 bases). CDR1 is SGHRS and CDR2 is YFSETQ in the germline V gene. The CDR3 extends over 13 amino acids. The V end lost 3 bases, the J end lost 3 bases, and 8 bases lay between the germline ends. The DNA for the CDR3 is TGCGCCAGCAGCTCGGGGAAGACAGATACGCAGTATTTT. This translates into CASSSGKTDTQYF.

This clonotype was seen a handful of times. CDR3 nucleotides: TGTGCCAGCAGTGAAGTTGCGGGGGGCAATGAGCAGTTCTTC. Translated, it gives CASSEVAGGNEQFF. The V and J genes are TRBV6-1 and TRBJ2-1, with 8 bases that match TRBD2. Trimming cost V 1 base and J 6 bases; bases outside gene matches: 2. This CDR3 spans 14 amino acids. Germline CDR1 MNHNS, CDR2 SASEGT.

This clonotype was picked up a small number of times. The chain has TRBV7-9 and TRBJ2-1; TRBD2 is a possible D gene (6 bases). The CDR3 has 17 residues. V gave up 6 bases and J gave up 5 bases, with 23 bases separating them. Germline lookup yields CDR1 SEHNR and CDR2 FQNEAQ (reference sequence). This CDR3 reads CASRRTRGSVEDNEQFF. The CDR3 DNA reads as TGTGCCAGCAGACGAACTCGGGGGAGTGTCGAAGACAATGAGCAGTTCTTC. Full variable domain (outside the CDR3, taken from reference TRBV7-9 and TRBJ2-1): DTGVSQNPRHKITKRGQNVTFRCDPISEHNRLYWYRQTLGQGPEFLTYFQNEAQLEKSRLLSDRFSAERPKGSFSTLEIQRTEQGDSAMYLCASRRTRGSVEDNEQFFGPGTRLTVL.

Many counts were recorded for this clonotype. The J gene is TRBJ1-2, the V gene TRBV6-5, with no clear D. Trimming took 3 bases from V and 2 from J, leaving 13 bases between them. The CDR3 contains 15 residues. Germline CDR1 and CDR2: MNHEY and SVGAGI. The CDR3 DNA reads as TGTGCCAGCAGTTATTCGCGGGGAATCAACTATGGCTACACCTTC. It yields the protein CASSYSRGINYGYTF.

The chain uses TRBV20-1 and TRBJ1-6; no clear D. Trimming left V 0 bases short and J 0 bases short, with 9 bases between. The CDR3 has 16 amino acids. Germline values: CDR1 DFQATT, CDR2 SNEGSKA (reference sequence). In nucleotides, the CDR3 is TGCAGTGCTAGAGACGGAGAAAGCTCCTATAATTCACCCCTCCACTTT. Protein: CSARDGESSYNSPLHF.

There are many counts of this clonotype. Relative to the germline gene, one junction end is altered; a read error may explain this. The gene calls are TRBV7-7 and TRBJ2-2; 9 bases match TRBD2. CDR3 length: 17 residues. Germline values: CDR1 SSHAT, CDR2 FNYEAQ (reference sequence). CDR3 amino acids: CASRRGLAGTNTGELFF. The CDR3 DNA reads as TGTGCTAGCAGACGGGGGCTAGCGGGGACCAACACCGGGGAGCTGTTTTTT.

The genes are TRBV5-1 and TRBJ1-4; D ambiguous. Germline V lookup: CDR1 SGHRS, CDR2 YFSETQ. Deletions cut 0 bases from V and 3 bases from J, with 3 bases between. This CDR3 region has 13 residues. In DNA form, the CDR3 reads TGCGCCAGCAGCTTGGCGGCTAATGAAAAACTGTTTTTT. The encoded protein is CASSLAANEKLFF.

V gene TRBV3-1 combines with J gene TRBJ2-3; D may be TRBD1 (5 bases). Germline V CDR1 and CDR2: LGHDT, YNNKEL (reference sequence). V dropped 1 base and J dropped 5 bases, with 16 bases sitting between them. This CDR3 has 16 amino acids. The CDR3 loop reads CASSQARVAGLDTQYF. The CDR3 coding sequence is TGTGCCAGCAGCCAAGCCCGAGTGGCAGGGTTAGATACGCAGTATTTT.

This clonotype has a count of ten or more. The rearrangement uses TRBV5-5 and TRBJ2-2; no definite D call. Deletions cut 0 bases from V and 4 bases from J, with 7 bases between. From germline, CDR1 is SGHKS and CDR2 YYEKEE (reference sequence). The length of the CDR3 is 14 residues. The CDR3: CASSLDVGTGELFF. The CDR3 DNA reads as TGTGCCAGCAGCTTGGACGTGGGCACCGGGGAGCTGTTTTTT.

The sample holds many counts of this clonotype. This chain connects TRBV20-1 to TRBJ1-3; D gene uncertain. Looked up from germline, CDR1 is DFQATT and CDR2 is SNEGSKA (reference sequence). V dropped 6 bases and J dropped 0 bases, with 9 bases sitting between them. The CDR3 is 13 residues long. This CDR3 reads CSAAQSSGNTIYF. The DNA of the CDR3 is TGCAGTGCCGCCCAGTCCTCTGGAAACACCATATATTTT.

This clonotype was seen more than once but under ten times. This chain uses TRBV7-9 with TRBJ2-5, with a weak D call TRBD2 (5 bases). CDR3 length equals 14 residues. Looked up from germline, CDR1 is SEHNR and CDR2 is FQNEAQ (reference sequence). V shed 3 bases and J shed 4 bases, with 12 bases lying between them. The CDR3: CASSFAGIPETQYF. For the CDR3, the DNA is TGTGCCAGCAGCTTTGCGGGCATTCCAGAGACCCAGTACTTC.

This clonotype was seen more than once but under ten times. V and J are TRBV20-1 and TRBJ2-1; 8 bases agree with TRBD2. The CDR3 has 15 residues. CDR1 and CDR2 from the germline V gene are DFQATT and SNEGSKA (reference sequence). The V gene end was trimmed by 6 bases and the J gene end by 4 bases; junction bases not matched to a gene: 11. The CDR3, as DNA: TGCAGTGCCCCGGGAATACTAGCGGATTACAATGAGCAGTTCTTC. This codes for CSAPGILADYNEQFF.

The chain employs TRBV9 and TRBJ1-4; no definite D call. Trimming pared 2 bases from V and 8 bases from J, leaving 16 bases between. This CDR3 region has 15 residues. Germline V gives CDR1 SGDLS, CDR2 YYNGEE. The CDR3 region has the DNA TGTGCCAGCAGCGTCGGTAATGGGTTCGGCGAAAAACTGTTTTTT. Its translation is CASSVGNGFGEKLFF.

The table lists this clonotype with many counts. V gene TRBV7-2 combines with J gene TRBJ1-3; the match to TRBD1 covers 10 bases. The CDR3 is 16 amino acids. Per the germline V gene, CDR1 is SGHTA and CDR2 is FQGNSA. Losses at the gene ends were 4 bases for V and 4 bases for J; bases not matched to a gene: 7. In nucleotides, the CDR3 is TGTGCCAGCAGCTCGTGGACAGGGGGAGGCGGAAACACCATATATTTT. This encodes CASSSWTGGGGNTIYF.

This clonotype turned up a few times. This chain links TRBV14 with TRBJ2-3; no firm D call. CDR3 length: 14 residues. V shed 4 bases and J shed 1 base, with 9 bases lying between them. Per germline, CDR1 SGHDN and CDR2 FVKESK. The CDR3 region has the DNA TGTGCCAGCAGCCCCTTGGACGGCACAGATACGCAGTATTTT. Translating it yields CASSPLDGTDTQYF.

Turning to this clonotype: A clone one base away is much larger, so this may be a read error. J is TRBJ2-6 and V is TRBV21-1; TRBD1 reflects the table's D call only, with no check against the DNA. TRBV21-1 corresponds to a pseudogene. The CDR3 is made up of 17 amino acids. CDR3 nucleotide sequence: TGTGCCAACAGCAGTTGGGACAGGTTCTCTGGGGCCAACGTCCTGACTTTC. Encoded protein: CANSSWDRFSGANVLTF.

CDR3 nucleotide sequence: TGTGCCAGCAGCGGAGGGACAGATAGCAATCAGCCCCAGCATTTT. Protein: CASSGGTDSNQPQHF. The chain carries TRBV9 and TRBJ1-5; 7 positions agree with TRBD1. Looked up from germline, CDR1 is SGDLS and CDR2 is YYNGEE. The ends lost 3 bases at V and 0 bases at J; junction bases unmatched: 3. This CDR3 contains 15 residues. The full variable domain, its missing parts supplied by reference TRBV9 and TRBJ1-5, is DSGVTQTPKHLITATGQRVTLRCSPRSGDLSVYWYQQSLDQGLQFLIQYYNGEERAKGNILERFSAQQFPDLHSELNLSSLELGDSALYFCASSGGTDSNQPQHFGDGTRLSIL.

The chain employs TRBV5-1 and TRBJ2-5; 8 bases agree with TRBD1. Germline V lookup: CDR1 SGHRS, CDR2 YFSETQ. Trimming removed 4 bases from V and 5 bases from J; junction bases left unmatched: 13. This CDR3 region has 16 residues. Written as DNA, the CDR3 is TGCGCCAGCAGCCGCTCCGGGACAGGAGGATCGGAGACCCAGTACTTC. Translation: CASSRSGTGGSETQYF. The full variable domain, in which reference TRBV5-1 and TRBJ2-5 provide the parts outside the CDR3, is KAGVTQTPRYLIKTRGQQVTLSCSPISGHRSVSWYQQTPGQGLQFLFEYFSETQRNKGNFPGRFSGRQFSNSRSEMNVSTLELGDSALYLCASSRSGTGGSETQYFGPGTRLLVL.

This clonotype appeared many times. This chain joins TRBV4-3 and TRBJ2-1; D not resolved. V was shortened by 2 bases and J by 8 bases, with 10 bases between the two germline ends. Germline V gene sequence: CDR1 LGHNA, CDR2 YSLEER. This CDR3 has 13 amino acids. The chain's CDR3 is CASSQTKGYEQFF. In DNA, the CDR3 is TGCGCCAGCAGCCAAACCAAGGGTTATGAGCAGTTCTTC.

The count of this clonotype is one. The chain recombines TRBV2 with TRBJ2-7; 12 bases line up with TRBD2. The CDR3 loop spans 19 amino acids. CDR1 is SNHLY and CDR2 is FYNNEI in the germline V gene. Trimming cost V 4 bases and J 6 bases; bases outside gene matches: 19. The CDR3 DNA sequence: TGTGCCAGCAGTGGGGGAAGTCGTCGAGTACTAGCGGGAGGTACCGAGCAGTACTTC. Protein sequence: CASSGGSRRVLAGGTEQYF.

J is TRBJ2-4 and V is TRBV10-3; D is possibly TRBD1 or TRBD2 (5 bases each). Germline assignment: CDR1 ENHRY and CDR2 SYGVKD. The CDR3 is 13 residues long. The V end was cut by 3 bases, the J end by 5 bases, with 8 bases between. CDR3 protein: CAISERGENIQYF. As DNA, the CDR3 is TGTGCCATCAGTGAAAGAGGGGAAAACATTCAGTACTTC.

Only a few counts were recorded for this clonotype. The chain carries TRBV20-1 and TRBJ1-2, with 7 bases that match TRBD1. The V gene end was trimmed by 5 bases and the J gene end by 2 bases; junction bases not matched to a gene: 2. The CDR3 is 12 amino acids. CDR1 is DFQATT, CDR2 SNEGSKA, per germline (reference sequence). The CDR3 here is CSALDRNYGYTF. CDR3 bases: TGCAGTGCTCTGGACAGGAACTATGGCTACACCTTC.

This rearrangement joins TRBV6-1 to TRBJ1-2; D is unclear. The ends were cut back, 2 bases at V and 4 bases at J, with 5 bases in the middle. Per germline, CDR1 MNHNS and CDR2 SASEGT. The CDR3 is 12 amino acids. The CDR3 bases are TGTGCCAGCAGTGAAACCCTCTATGGCTACACCTTC. Protein: CASSETLYGYTF.

This clonotype was found many times. This chain links TRBV15 with TRBJ1-6; D not certain. Per germline, CDR1 LNHNV and CDR2 YYDKDF (reference sequence). V was trimmed by 1 base and J by 7 bases, leaving 8 bases between them. The CDR3 contains 14 residues. The CDR3: CATSRVTGNSPLHF. The CDR3 coding sequence is TGTGCCACCAGCAGAGTGACGGGAAATTCACCCCTCCACTTT.

This clonotype was seen many times. This chain connects TRBV5-1 to TRBJ2-1; D possibly matches TRBD1 or TRBD2 (6 bases each). The CDR3 runs to 15 residues. Germline-derived CDR1 and CDR2 are SGHRS and YFSETQ. Trimming removed 4 bases at V and 4 bases at J, with 15 bases between. The CDR3 coding sequence is TGCGCCAGCAGCCCGGGGGCTAGCTGGTACAATGAGCAGTTCTTC. Translated, it gives CASSPGASWYNEQFF.